The clone carrying this TCR beta chain has just one count. Its antigen is not identified. This sample is part of a study of shared clonotypes between healthy human individuals. Study at large: The donors, a couple of women and a few men, were aged 18 to 49.

Findings and caveats of the study: Large depth notwithstanding, sorted-subset sequencing proved incomplete by rarefaction.

Splitting of each subset's genomic DNA was done evenly across several immunoSEQ plates. Clones were read by immunoSEQ multiplex PCR, and TCRdb kept only the in-frame ones, dropping some. The sample lists roughly 2.2 million clones; approximately 93% were seen once. Trimming at V came to 5 bases and at J to 3 bases, leaving 12 bases not matched to a gene. Germline loops: CDR1 SGHVS, CDR2 FQNEAQ. This CDR3 comprises 17 residues. This rearrangement joins TRBV7-8 to TRBJ2-1; 8 bases match TRBD1. This TCR came from a man aged 18 to 30 in good health. Some clones in this sample may be carry-over from other donors' samples. The source material was naive CD4+ T cells from PBMCs. This sample's subset: CD45RA+ positively selected. The DNA of the CDR3 is TGTGCCAGCAGCGCACGAAGACAGGGGCTAGACTACAATGAGCAGTTCTTC. Translation gives CASSARRQGLDYNEQFF. The full variable domain, its missing parts supplied by reference TRBV7-8 and TRBJ2-1, is GAGVSQSPRYKVAKRGQDVALRCDPISGHVSLFWYQQALGQGPEFLTYFQNEAQLDKSGLPSDRFFAERPEGSVSTLKIQRTQQEDSAVYLCASSARRQGLDYNEQFFGPGTRLTVL.